Listed here are 10 T cell receptor beta chains from one sample, sequenced in a study of CD8+ T cells in alopecia areata. In each case, RNA was isolated and then reverse transcribed into cDNA as the sequencing template. The data were produced by immunoSEQ multiplex PCR, yet TCRdb's version contains in-frame clones alone and is incomplete. Of fewer than 200,000 clones listed, about 60% are singletons. The starting material was CD4+ T cells sorted from blood, obtained at week 0. The receptors stem from a human donor with alopecia areata.

At least ten counts were recorded for this clone. This chain uses TRBV7-9 with TRBJ2-5; 14 nucleotides agree with TRBD2. The CDR3 covers 15 residues. J gave up 5 bases and V 5 bases, and 4 bases lay outside the gene matches. The germline gives CDR1 SEHNR, CDR2 FQNEAQ (reference sequence). CDR3 nucleotides: TGTGCCAGCAGCAGACTAGCGGGGGGGAAGGAGACCCAGTACTTC. It specifies CASSRLAGGKETQYF.

The chain is built from TRBV5-6 and TRBJ1-5, with D unclear. V gave up 2 bases and J gave up 6 bases, with 3 bases separating them. Looked up from germline, CDR1 is SGHDT and CDR2 is YYEEEE. This CDR3 contains 11 residues. The CDR3 here is CASSFGQPQHF. DNA for the CDR3: TGTGCCAGCAGCTTTGGTCAGCCCCAGCATTTT.

This chain uses TRBV25-1 with TRBJ2-3, with a possible D match to TRBD2 (6 bases). The V end was cut by 7 bases, the J end by 5 bases, with 13 bases between. The germline CDR1 and CDR2 sequences are MGHDK and SYGVNS. There are 13 residues in the CDR3. CDR3 nucleotide sequence: TGTGCCAGCACGAGTCGGAGGGGAGATACGCAGTATTTT. Translation: CASTSRRGDTQYF.

V gene TRBV29-1 combines with J gene TRBJ1-1; 7 positions match TRBD1. In germline, CDR1 is SQVTM, CDR2 ANQGSEA. Unmatched junction bases numbered 8, after V lost 7 bases and J lost 0 bases. The CDR3 loop spans 14 amino acids. This CDR3 reads CSGMPGQLNTEAFF. Written as DNA, the CDR3 is TGCAGCGGTATGCCGGGACAGCTGAACACTGAAGCTTTCTTT. Filled out from reference TRBV29-1 and TRBJ1-1, the complete variable domain reads SAVISQKPSRDICQRGTSLTIQCQVDSQVTMMFWYRQQPGQSLTLIATANQGSEATYESGFVIDKFPISRPNLTFSTLTVSNMSPEDSSIYLCSGMPGQLNTEAFFGQGTRLTVV.

In its sample, this clone was seen once. The genes are TRBV30 and TRBJ1-4; D perhaps matches TRBD1 (5 bases). The V and J ends lost 7 bases and 7 bases respectively, with 19 bases between them. The CDR3 contains 14 residues. Germline lookup yields CDR1 GTSNPN and CDR2 SVGIG (reference sequence). In DNA, the CDR3 is TGTGCCTCCACCAAGCGAGGGAGGGGTGAAAAACTGTTTTTT. Amino acids: CASTKRGRGEKLFF.

Points on this clone: Other DNA sequences of this sample code for an identical CDR3. V and J are TRBV30 and TRBJ1-5; D gene ambiguous. Germline loops: CDR1 GTSNPN, CDR2 SVGIG (reference sequence). The CDR3 is made up of 13 amino acids. The ends were cut back, 1 base at V and 2 bases at J, with 6 bases in the middle. For the CDR3, the DNA is TGTGCCTGGAGTGGGCAGGGCAATCAGCCCCAGCATTTT. It encodes CAWSGQGNQPQHF. The full variable domain, its missing parts supplied by reference TRBV30 and TRBJ1-5, is SQTIHQWPATLVQPVGSPLSLECTVEGTSNPNLYWYRQAAGRGLQLLFYSVGIGQISSEVPQNLSASRPQDRQFILSSKKLLLSDSGFYLCAWSGQGNQPQHFGDGTRLSIL.

The chain employs TRBV11-2 and TRBJ1-2; no clear D gene. The germline V gene encodes CDR1 SGHAT and CDR2 FQNNGV. The V and J ends lost 6 bases and 8 bases respectively, with 25 bases between them. This CDR3 is built from 16 residues. The CDR3 region is CASSLPFAASPSGYTF. In nucleotides, the CDR3 is TGTGCCAGCAGTCTTCCCTTCGCAGCCTCGCCATCGGGCTACACCTTC.

This clone was detected a few times. The rearrangement joins TRBV5-1 to TRBJ2-7; D not resolved. Per germline, CDR1 SGHRS and CDR2 YFSETQ. V was shortened by 0 bases and J by 4 bases, with 11 bases between the two germline ends. The CDR3 is made up of 14 amino acids. CDR3 protein: CASSLAGIVYEQYF. CDR3 nucleotides: TGCGCCAGCAGCTTGGCTGGAATTGTTTACGAGCAGTACTTC.

The table lists this clone with a few counts. This chain joins TRBV29-1 and TRBJ1-5; TRBD1 agrees at 7 bases. This CDR3 is 14 amino acids long. V was pared by 8 bases and J by 7 bases, with 14 bases of the junction left unmatched. CDR1 is SQVTM, CDR2 ANQGSEA, per germline. CDR3 nucleotides: TGCAGCCCTGACAGGGAATCCGTCCACCAGCCCCAGCATTTT. It specifies CSPDRESVHQPQHF.

The V gene is TRBV30, the J gene TRBJ1-3; TRBD1 might be the D (6 bases). Trimming removed 0 bases at V and 4 bases at J, with 10 bases between. The CDR3 covers 14 residues. Germline V CDR1 and CDR2: GTSNPN, SVGIG (reference sequence). CDR3 sequence reads: CAWSVQGGGNTIYF. The CDR3 DNA is TGTGCCTGGAGTGTACAGGGAGGGGGAAACACCATATATTTT.